This T cell receptor (beta chain) was identified during a study of blood T cell repertoires in COVID-19. Method: immunoSEQ multiplex PCR; TCRdb's copy keeps in-frame clones and lacks some. The sample lists about 160,000 clones; 81% were seen once. The CDR3 loop spans 16 amino acids. Germline loops: CDR1 SGHRS, CDR2 YFSETQ. V trimming: 2 bases; J trimming: 1 base; junction bases outside the gene matches: 3. This receptor was taken from a woman aged 40 to 50 with acute COVID-19. The sequencing input was PBMCs or T cells enriched from blood (not recorded which). The chain is built from TRBV5-1 and TRBJ2-5, with 12 bases lining up with TRBD2. Here the CDR3 DNA reads TGCGCCAGCAGCTTCGGACTAGCGGGGACCCAAGAGACCCAGTACTTC. Its protein is CASSFGLAGTQETQYF.